These 8 T cell receptor beta chains were sequenced from one sample in a study of blood T cell repertoires in COVID-19. Here immunoSEQ multiplex PCR was the method, and the copy in TCRdb shows in-frame clones only, minus some. Of 310,000 or so clones in the sample, around 86% were seen once. Material for sequencing was peripheral blood. These receptors were collected from a woman aged 25 to 39 who had recovered from COVID-19.

The J gene is TRBJ2-2, the V gene TRBV29-1; perhaps TRBD2 as D (5 bases). This CDR3 has 13 residues. Trimming left V 8 bases short and J 1 base short, with 11 bases between. The V gene's germline CDR1 is SQVTM and CDR2 ANQGSEA. The CDR3 nucleotides read TGCAGCAGCCAGGCGGGGAACACCGGGGAGCTGTTTTTT. It codes for CSSQAGNTGELFF.

This chain connects TRBV5-6 to TRBJ1-1; TRBD1 matches at 8 bases. V lost 4 bases, J lost 1 base, and 9 bases stayed unmatched. Germline CDR1 and CDR2: SGHDT and YYEEEE. This CDR3 is built from 16 residues. CDR3 protein: CASSTRQGASNTEAFF. Here the CDR3 DNA reads TGTGCCAGCAGCACCCGGCAGGGGGCTTCGAACACTGAAGCTTTCTTT.

A word on this clone: The sample carries other DNA sequences with the same CDR3. The chain links TRBV10-2 to TRBJ2-5, with 8 nucleotides matching TRBD2. CDR1 and CDR2 (germline): WSHSY, SAAADI. The CDR3 spans 12 residues. The J segment lost 4 bases and the V segment lost 8 bases, leaving 3 bases of the junction unmatched. DNA of the CDR3: TGCGCCAGCGCGGGGGGCGGAGAGACCCAGTACTTC. Translated: CASAGGGETQYF.

This clone was recorded only once. This chain connects TRBV10-3 to TRBJ1-2, with D perhaps TRBD1 (6 bases). Germline V gives CDR1 ENHRY, CDR2 SYGVKD. V was shortened by 1 base and J by 3 bases, with 9 bases between the two germline ends. The CDR3 contains 14 residues. The CDR3 sequence is CAISELGAHYGYTF. CDR3 DNA sequence: TGTGCCATCAGTGAGTTGGGGGCCCACTATGGCTACACCTTC.

This rearrangement joins TRBV4-1 to TRBJ1-2; 9 nucleotides agree with TRBD1. The germline V gene has CDR1 MGHRA and CDR2 YSYEKL. The CDR3 covers 18 residues. V trimming: 3 bases; J trimming: 4 bases; junction bases outside the gene matches: 15. CDR3 coding DNA: TGCGCCAGCAGCCACCCAATTACCGGGACAGGGAGGTCCTATGGCTACACCTTC. Translating it yields CASSHPITGTGRSYGYTF.

The rearrangement joins TRBV9 to TRBJ2-5; D unclear. This CDR3 spans 13 amino acids. CDR1 and CDR2 (germline): SGDLS, YYNGEE. Trimming took 0 bases from V and 4 from J, leaving 7 bases between them. CDR3 nucleotide sequence: TGTGCCAGCAGCGTAGCCCCTAGAGAGACCCAGTACTTC. It specifies CASSVAPRETQYF.

This chain joins TRBV29-1 and TRBJ2-7; possibly TRBD2 for D (5 bases). The CDR3 runs 12 residues. Trimming removed 7 bases from V and 2 bases from J, with 12 bases in between. CDR1 and CDR2 from the germline V gene are SQVTM and ANQGSEA. CDR3 residues: CSAKDWTYEQYF. The CDR3 nucleotides read TGCAGCGCCAAGGACTGGACCTACGAGCAGTACTTC.

This clone was recorded only once. The chain has TRBV6-2 or TRBV6-3 and TRBJ2-1; D might be TRBD1 (6 bases). With 2 bases removed from V and 7 bases from J, the gap between germline ends came to 24 bases. Germline lookup yields CDR1 MNHEY and CDR2 SVGEGT. This CDR3 comprises 18 residues. The CDR3 DNA sequence: TGTGCCAGCAGTTACCCCGTTCGGGTGGGGGCCAGGGAAAATGAGCAGTTCTTC. Translating gives CASSYPVRVGARENEQFF.